The clone carrying this T cell receptor beta chain turned up a few times. Its antigen is not identified. This CDR3 is 13 amino acids long. From germline, CDR1 is SQVTM and CDR2 ANQGSEA. Trimming pared 2 bases from V and 4 bases from J, leaving 11 bases between. The record originates from a study of CD8+ T cells in alopecia areata. Study in general: Twice a day, 5 to 10 mg of oral tofacitinib was administered to treated patients. Tofacitinib ran 6 to 18 months, followed by 6 months off drug.

Reverse transcribed after extraction, RNA yielded cDNA as the sequencing template. Libraries were prepared by immunoSEQ multiplex PCR; TCRdb keeps only in-frame clonotypes and omits some of them. The sample holds 200,000 to 250,000 clones, more than 45% seen once. Study results and limitations: Researchers report lesional scalp, most notably alopecia totalis/universalis, outstripped normal scalp in clonality. Compared with mice, patients displayed less clear TCR sharing, possibly for HLA-related reasons.

V usage is TRBV29-1 and J usage is TRBJ1-2, with D maybe TRBD1 (5 bases). This receptor was identified in a human donor with alopecia areata. The sequences come from CD4+ T cells sorted from blood, collected at week 0. In DNA, the CDR3 is TGCAGCGTTGAAAAGGGGTTGGCCTATGGCTACACCTTC. Its protein is CSVEKGLAYGYTF. Full variable domain (rest looked up from reference TRBV29-1 and TRBJ1-2): SAVISQKPSRDICQRGTSLTIQCQVDSQVTMMFWYRQQPGQSLTLIATANQGSEATYESGFVIDKFPISRPNLTFSTLTVSNMSPEDSSIYLCSVEKGLAYGYTFGSGTRLTVV.